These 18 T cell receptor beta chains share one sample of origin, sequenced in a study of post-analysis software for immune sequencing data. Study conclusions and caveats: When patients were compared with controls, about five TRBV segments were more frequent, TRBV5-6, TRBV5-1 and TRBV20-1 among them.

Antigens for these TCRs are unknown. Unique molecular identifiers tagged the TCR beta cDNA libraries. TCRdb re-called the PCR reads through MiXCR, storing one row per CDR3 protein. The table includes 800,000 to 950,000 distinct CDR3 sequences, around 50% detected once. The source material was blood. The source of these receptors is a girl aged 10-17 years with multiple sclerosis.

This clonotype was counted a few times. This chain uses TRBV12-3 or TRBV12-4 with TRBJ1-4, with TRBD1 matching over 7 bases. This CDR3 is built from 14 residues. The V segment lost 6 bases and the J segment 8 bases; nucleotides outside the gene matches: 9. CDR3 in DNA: TGTGCCAGCAGATGGACAGGCAGCGGGGAAAAACTGTTTTTT. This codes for CASRWTGSGEKLFF.

The CDR3, as DNA: TGTGCCAGCAGTCCCAGACCGGGGACTCAAGAGACCCAGTACTTC. As protein: CASSPRPGTQETQYF. The chain links TRBV27 to TRBJ2-5, with D possibly TRBD2 on 6 matching bases. The V end lost 5 bases, the J end lost 2 bases, and 15 bases lay between the germline ends. The CDR3 is 15 amino acids. Looked up from germline, CDR1 is MNHEY and CDR2 is SMNVEV (reference sequence).

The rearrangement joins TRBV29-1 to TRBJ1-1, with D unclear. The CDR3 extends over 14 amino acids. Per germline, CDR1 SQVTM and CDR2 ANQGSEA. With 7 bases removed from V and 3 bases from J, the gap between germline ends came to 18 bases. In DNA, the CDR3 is TGCAGCGCAGAGAGACGCTCCCCGGACACTGAAGCTTTCTTT. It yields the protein CSAERRSPDTEAFF.

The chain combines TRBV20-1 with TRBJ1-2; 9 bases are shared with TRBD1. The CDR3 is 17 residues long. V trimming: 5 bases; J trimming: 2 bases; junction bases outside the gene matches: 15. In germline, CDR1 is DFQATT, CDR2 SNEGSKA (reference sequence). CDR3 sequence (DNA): TGCAGTGCTCAGGGGACCCTCCGGACAGGGGAGAACTATGGCTACACCTTC. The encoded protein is CSAQGTLRTGENYGYTF.

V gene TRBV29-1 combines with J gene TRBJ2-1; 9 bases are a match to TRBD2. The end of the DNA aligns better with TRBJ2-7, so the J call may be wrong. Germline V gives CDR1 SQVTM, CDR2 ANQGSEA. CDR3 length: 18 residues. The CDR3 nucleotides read TGCAGCGTTGAAGGTCGGGGTAGCGGGGGACCCAGGTACAATGAGCAGTACTTC. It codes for CSVEGRGSGGPRYNEQYF.

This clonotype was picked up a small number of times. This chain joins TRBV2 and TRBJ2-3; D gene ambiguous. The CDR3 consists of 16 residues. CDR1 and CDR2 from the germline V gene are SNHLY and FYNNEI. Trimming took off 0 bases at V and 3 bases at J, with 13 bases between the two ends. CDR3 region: CASSEALGKGTDTQYF. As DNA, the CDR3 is TGTGCCAGCAGTGAAGCGCTTGGGAAGGGAACAGATACGCAGTATTTT.

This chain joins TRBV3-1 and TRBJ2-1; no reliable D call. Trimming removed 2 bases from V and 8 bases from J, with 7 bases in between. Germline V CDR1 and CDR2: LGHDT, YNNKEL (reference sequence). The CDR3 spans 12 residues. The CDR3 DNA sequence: TGTGCCAGCAGCCAAAAAAGGGATGAGCAGTTCTTC. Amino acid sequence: CASSQKRDEQFF.

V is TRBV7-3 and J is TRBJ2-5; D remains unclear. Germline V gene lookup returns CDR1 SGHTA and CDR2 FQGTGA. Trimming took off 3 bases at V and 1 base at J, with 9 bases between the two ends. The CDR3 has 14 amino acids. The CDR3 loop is CASSFSRAQETQYF. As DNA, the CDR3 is TGTGCCAGCAGCTTTTCCCGGGCCCAAGAGACCCAGTACTTC. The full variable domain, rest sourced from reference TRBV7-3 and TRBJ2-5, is GAGVSQTPSNKVTEKGKYVELRCDPISGHTALYWYRQSLGQGPEFLIYFQGTGAADDSGLPNDRFFAVRPEGSVSTLKIQRTERGDSAVYLCASSFSRAQETQYFGPGTRLLVL.

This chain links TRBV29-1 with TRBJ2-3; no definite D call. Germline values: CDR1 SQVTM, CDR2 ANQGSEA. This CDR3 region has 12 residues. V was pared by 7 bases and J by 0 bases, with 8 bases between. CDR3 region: CSAARSTDTQYF. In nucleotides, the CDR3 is TGCAGCGCTGCACGCAGCACAGATACGCAGTATTTT.

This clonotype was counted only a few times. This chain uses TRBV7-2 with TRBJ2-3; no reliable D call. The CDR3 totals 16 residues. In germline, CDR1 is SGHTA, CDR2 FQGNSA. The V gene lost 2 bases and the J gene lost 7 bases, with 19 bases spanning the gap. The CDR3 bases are TGTGCCAGCAGCTTATTGAGGTTAACGGCAACCTATACGCAGTATTTT. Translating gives CASSLLRLTATYTQYF.

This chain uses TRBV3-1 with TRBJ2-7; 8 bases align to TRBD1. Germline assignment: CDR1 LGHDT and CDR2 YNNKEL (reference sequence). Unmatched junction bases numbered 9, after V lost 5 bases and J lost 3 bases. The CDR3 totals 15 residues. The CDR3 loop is CASSVWTGSHYEQYF. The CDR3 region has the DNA TGTGCCAGCAGCGTCTGGACAGGGAGTCACTACGAGCAGTACTTC.

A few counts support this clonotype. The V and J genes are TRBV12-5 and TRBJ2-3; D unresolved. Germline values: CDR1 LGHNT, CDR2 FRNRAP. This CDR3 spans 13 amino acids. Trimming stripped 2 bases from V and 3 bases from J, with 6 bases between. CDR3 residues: CASGLMGTDTQYF. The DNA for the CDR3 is TGTGCTAGTGGTTTGATGGGAACAGATACGCAGTATTTT.

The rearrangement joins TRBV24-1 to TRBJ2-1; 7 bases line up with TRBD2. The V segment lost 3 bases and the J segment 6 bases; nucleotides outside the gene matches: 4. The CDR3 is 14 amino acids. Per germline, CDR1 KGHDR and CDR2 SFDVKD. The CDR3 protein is CATSDQSGINEQFF. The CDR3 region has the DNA TGTGCCACCAGTGATCAGAGCGGGATCAATGAGCAGTTCTTC.

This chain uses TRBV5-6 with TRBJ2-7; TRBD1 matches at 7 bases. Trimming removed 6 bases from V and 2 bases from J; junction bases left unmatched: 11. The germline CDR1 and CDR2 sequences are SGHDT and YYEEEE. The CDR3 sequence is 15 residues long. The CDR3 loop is CASTEGQREPYEQYF. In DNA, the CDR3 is TGTGCCAGCACTGAGGGACAGCGAGAACCCTACGAGCAGTACTTC.

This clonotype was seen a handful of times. CDR3 sequence reads: CASSLASGANNEQFF. In DNA form, the CDR3 reads TGTGCCAGCAGCTTAGCATCCGGGGCTAACAATGAGCAGTTCTTC. This rearrangement joins TRBV7-9 to TRBJ2-1; TRBD1 or TRBD2 may be the D gene (5 bases each). This CDR3 has 15 residues. Germline CDR1 SEHNR, CDR2 FQNEAQ (reference sequence). V gave up 0 bases and J gave up 5 bases, with 11 bases separating them.

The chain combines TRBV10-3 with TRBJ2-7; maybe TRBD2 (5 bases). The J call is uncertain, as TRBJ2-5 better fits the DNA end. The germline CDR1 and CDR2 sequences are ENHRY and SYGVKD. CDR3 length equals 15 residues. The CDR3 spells CAISERSSWKETQYF. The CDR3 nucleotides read TGTGCCATCAGTGAGAGGTCTAGCTGGAAAGAGACCCAGTACTTC.

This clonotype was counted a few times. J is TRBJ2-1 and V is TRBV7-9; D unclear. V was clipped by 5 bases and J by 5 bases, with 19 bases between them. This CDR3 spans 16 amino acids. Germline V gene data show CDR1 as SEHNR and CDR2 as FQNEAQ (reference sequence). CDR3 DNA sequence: TGTGCCAGCAGCCTAGTGCTCGCGTATGCCGACAATGAGCAGTTCTTC. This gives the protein CASSLVLAYADNEQFF. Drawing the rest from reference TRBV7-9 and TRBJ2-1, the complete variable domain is DTGVSQNPRHKITKRGQNVTFRCDPISEHNRLYWYRQTLGQGPEFLTYFQNEAQLEKSRLLSDRFSAERPKGSFSTLEIQRTEQGDSAMYLCASSLVLAYADNEQFFGPGTRLTVL.

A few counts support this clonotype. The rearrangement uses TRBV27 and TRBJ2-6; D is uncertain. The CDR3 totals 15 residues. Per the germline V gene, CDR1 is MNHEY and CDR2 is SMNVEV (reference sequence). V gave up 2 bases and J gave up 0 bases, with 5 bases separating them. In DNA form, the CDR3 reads TGTGCCAGCAGTTTACCAGCCTCTGGGGCCAACGTCCTGACTTTC. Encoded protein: CASSLPASGANVLTF.